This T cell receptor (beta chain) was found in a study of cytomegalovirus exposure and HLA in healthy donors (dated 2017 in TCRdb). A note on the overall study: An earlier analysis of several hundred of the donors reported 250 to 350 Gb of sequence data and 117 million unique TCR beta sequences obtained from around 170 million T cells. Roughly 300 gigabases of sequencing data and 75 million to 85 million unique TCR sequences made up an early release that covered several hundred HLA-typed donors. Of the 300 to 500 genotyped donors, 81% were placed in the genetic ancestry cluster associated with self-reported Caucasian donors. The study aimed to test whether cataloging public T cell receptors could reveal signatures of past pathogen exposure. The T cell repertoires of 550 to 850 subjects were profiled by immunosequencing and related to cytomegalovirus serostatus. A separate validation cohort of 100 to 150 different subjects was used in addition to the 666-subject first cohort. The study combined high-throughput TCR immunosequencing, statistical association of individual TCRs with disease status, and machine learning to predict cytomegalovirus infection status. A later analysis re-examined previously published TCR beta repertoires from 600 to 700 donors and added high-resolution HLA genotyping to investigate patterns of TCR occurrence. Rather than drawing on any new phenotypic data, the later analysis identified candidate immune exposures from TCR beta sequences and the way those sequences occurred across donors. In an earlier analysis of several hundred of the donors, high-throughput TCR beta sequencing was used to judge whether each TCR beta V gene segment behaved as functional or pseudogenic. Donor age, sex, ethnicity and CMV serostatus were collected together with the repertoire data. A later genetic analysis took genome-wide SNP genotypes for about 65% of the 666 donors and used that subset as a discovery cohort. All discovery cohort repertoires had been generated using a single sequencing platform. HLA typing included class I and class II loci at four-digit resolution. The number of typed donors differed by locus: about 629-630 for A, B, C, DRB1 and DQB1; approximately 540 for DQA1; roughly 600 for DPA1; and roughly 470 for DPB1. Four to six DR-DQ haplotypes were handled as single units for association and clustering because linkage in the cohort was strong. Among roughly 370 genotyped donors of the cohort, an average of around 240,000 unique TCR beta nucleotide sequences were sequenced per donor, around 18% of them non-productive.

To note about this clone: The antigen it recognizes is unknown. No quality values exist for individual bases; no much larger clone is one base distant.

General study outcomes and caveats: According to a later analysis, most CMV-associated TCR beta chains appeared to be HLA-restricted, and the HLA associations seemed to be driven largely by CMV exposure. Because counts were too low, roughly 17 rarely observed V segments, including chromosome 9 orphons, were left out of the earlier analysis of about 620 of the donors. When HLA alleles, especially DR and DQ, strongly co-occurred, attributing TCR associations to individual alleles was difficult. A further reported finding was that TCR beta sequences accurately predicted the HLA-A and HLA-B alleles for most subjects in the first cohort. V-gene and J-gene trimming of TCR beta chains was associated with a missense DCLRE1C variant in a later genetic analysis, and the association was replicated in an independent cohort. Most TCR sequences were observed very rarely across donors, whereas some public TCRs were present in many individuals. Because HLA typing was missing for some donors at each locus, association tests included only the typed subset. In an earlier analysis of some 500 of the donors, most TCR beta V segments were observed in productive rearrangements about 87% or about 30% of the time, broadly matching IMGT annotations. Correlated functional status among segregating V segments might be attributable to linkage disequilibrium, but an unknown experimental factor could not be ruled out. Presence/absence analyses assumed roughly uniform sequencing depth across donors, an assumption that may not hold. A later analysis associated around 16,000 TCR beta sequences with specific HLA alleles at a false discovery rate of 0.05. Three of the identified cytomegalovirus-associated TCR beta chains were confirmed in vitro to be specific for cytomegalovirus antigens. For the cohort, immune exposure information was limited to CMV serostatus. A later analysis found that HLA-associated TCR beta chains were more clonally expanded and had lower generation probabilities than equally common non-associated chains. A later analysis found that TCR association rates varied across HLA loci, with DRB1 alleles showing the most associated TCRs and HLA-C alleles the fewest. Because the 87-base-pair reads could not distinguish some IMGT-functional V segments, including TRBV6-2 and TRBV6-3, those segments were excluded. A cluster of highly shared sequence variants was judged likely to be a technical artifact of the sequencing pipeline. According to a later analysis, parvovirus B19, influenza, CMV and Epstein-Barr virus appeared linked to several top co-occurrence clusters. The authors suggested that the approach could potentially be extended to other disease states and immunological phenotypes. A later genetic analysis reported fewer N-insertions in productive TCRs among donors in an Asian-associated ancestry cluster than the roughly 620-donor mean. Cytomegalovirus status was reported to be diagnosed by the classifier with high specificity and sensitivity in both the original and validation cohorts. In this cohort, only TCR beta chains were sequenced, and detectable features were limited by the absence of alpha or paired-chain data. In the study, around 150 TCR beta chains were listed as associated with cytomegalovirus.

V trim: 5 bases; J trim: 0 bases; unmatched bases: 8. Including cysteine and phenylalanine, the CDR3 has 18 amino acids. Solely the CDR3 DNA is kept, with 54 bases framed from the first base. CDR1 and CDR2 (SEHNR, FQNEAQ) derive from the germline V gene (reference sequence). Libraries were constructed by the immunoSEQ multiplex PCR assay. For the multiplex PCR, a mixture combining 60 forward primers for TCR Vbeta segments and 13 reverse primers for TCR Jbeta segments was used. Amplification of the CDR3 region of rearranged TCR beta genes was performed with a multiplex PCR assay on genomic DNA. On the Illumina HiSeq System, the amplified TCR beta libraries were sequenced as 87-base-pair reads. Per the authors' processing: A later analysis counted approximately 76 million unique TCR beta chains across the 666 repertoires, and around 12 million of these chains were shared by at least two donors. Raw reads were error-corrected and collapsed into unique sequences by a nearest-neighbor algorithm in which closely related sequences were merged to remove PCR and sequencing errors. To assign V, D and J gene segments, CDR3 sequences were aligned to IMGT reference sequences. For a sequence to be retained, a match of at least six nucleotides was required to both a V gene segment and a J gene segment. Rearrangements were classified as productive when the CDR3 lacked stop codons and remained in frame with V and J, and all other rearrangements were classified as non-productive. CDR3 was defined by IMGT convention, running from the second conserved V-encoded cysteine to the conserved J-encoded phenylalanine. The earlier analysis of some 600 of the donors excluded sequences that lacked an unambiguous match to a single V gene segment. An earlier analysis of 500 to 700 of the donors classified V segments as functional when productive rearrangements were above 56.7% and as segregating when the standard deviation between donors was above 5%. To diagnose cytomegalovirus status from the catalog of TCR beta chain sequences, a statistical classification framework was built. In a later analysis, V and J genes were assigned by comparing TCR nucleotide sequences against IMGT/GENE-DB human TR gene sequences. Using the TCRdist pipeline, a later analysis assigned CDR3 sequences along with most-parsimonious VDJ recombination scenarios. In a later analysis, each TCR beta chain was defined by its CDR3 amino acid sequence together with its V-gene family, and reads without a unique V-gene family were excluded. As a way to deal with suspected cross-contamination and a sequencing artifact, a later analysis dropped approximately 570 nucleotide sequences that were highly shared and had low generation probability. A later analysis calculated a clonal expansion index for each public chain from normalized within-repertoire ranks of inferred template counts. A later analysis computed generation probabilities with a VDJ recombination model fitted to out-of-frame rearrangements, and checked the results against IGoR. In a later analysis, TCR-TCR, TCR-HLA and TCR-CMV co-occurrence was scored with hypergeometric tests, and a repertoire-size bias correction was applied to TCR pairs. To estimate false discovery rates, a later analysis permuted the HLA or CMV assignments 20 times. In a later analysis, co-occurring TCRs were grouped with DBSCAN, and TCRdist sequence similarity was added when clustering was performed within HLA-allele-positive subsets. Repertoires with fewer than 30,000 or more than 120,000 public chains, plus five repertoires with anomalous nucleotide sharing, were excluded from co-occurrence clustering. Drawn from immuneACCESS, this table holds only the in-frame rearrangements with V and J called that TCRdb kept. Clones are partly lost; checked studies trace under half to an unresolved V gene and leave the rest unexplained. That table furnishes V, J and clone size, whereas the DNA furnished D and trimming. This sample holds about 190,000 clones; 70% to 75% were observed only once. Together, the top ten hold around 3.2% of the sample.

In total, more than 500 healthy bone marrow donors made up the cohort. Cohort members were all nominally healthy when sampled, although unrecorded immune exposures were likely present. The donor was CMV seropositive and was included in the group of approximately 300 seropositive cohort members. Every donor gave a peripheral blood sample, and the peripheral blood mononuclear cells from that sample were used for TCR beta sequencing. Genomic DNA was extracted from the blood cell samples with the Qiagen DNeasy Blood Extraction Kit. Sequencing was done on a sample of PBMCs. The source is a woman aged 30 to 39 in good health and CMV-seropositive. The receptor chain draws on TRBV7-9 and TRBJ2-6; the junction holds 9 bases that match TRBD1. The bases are TGTGCCAGCAGCCGCAGGGACAGGGTGGGCTCTGGGGCCAACGTCCTGACTTTC. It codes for CASSRRDRVGSGANVLTF. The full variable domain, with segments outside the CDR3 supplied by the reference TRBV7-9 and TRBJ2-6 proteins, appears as DTGVSQNPRHKITKRGQNVTFRCDPISEHNRLYWYRQTLGQGPEFLTYFQNEAQLEKSRLLSDRFSAERPKGSFSTLEIQRTEQGDSAMYLCASSRRDRVGSGANVLTFGAGSRLTVL.